This TCR beta chain was obtained from a study of identical twins. Comments on this clonotype: Antigen: not known.

TCRdb redid the calling of the 5' RACE reads with MiXCR, one entry per CDR3 protein. This sample carries hundreds of thousands of distinct CDR3 sequences, around 8.1% of them seen once, and the ten largest clones take approximately 2%. The germline V gene encodes CDR1 MNHEY and CDR2 SVGAGI. The CDR3 is made up of 14 amino acids. The V gene lost 2 bases and the J gene lost 3 bases, with 11 bases spanning the gap. Overall study findings and caveats: Models underestimated out-of-frame TCR alpha sharing in monozygotic twins. There is a chance that invariant MAIT and iNKT cells partially muddied zero-insertion analyses. There were fewer insertions in abundant cord blood beta clonotypes, but memory repertoires showed no such pattern.

Every one of the donors was a healthy Caucasian. The same data also contributed to another study, on yellow fever vaccine responses in identical twins.

The chain couples TRBV6-5 to TRBJ2-7, with D tentatively TRBD1 or TRBD2 (5 bases each). Sequenced material: memory (CD45RO+) T cells sorted from blood. The receptor was isolated from a woman in her late teens or twenties in good health. The CDR3 sequence is CASSYRDRRYEQYF. CDR3 nucleotide sequence: TGTGCCAGCAGTTACAGGGACCGACGCTACGAGCAGTACTTC.